The 20 T cell receptor beta chains in this list originate from one sample, sequenced in a study of T cell responses to AZD1222 COVID-19 vaccine. Generated by immunoSEQ multiplex PCR, the TCRdb table keeps only in-frame clones and is missing some. The sample has more than 70,000 clones; around 90% are singletons. The starting material was peripheral blood, obtained on day 0 of AZD1222 vaccination. The origin of the receptors is an adult in good health.

The V and J genes are TRBV9 and TRBJ2-5, with TRBD1 matching over 9 bases. V lost 3 bases to trimming and J lost 4 bases; unmatched junction nucleotides: 4. This CDR3 comprises 14 residues. Germline CDR1 SGDLS, CDR2 YYNGEE. The CDR3 here is CASSAGQGPETQYF. The CDR3 nucleotides are TGTGCCAGCAGCGCGGGACAGGGCCCAGAGACCCAGTACTTC.

V gene TRBV6-5 combines with J gene TRBJ1-2; no firm D call. The ends were cut back, 6 bases at V and 2 bases at J, with 10 bases in the middle. Germline V gene sequence: CDR1 MNHEY, CDR2 SVGAGI. There are 13 residues in the CDR3. CDR3 protein: CASRKTGNYGYTF. The CDR3 region has the DNA TGTGCCAGCAGGAAGACGGGAAACTATGGCTACACCTTC.

This clone was recorded a few times. CDR3 bases: TGTGCCAGTAGGACGCTGACAGTGATCGCCGGGGAGCTGTTTTTT. The encoded protein is CASRTLTVIAGELFF. V gene TRBV19 combines with J gene TRBJ2-2; perhaps TRBD1 as D (5 bases). The length of the CDR3 is 15 residues. CDR1 is LNHDA, CDR2 SQIVND, per germline (reference sequence). The V and J ends lost 6 bases and 6 bases respectively, with 17 bases between them. Variable domain in full (rest from reference TRBV19 and TRBJ2-2): DGGITQSPKYLFRKEGQNVTLSCEQNLNHDAMYWYRQDPGQGLRLIYYSQIVNDFQKGDIAEGYSVSREKKESFPLTVTSAQKNPTAFYLCASRTLTVIAGELFFGEGSRLTVL.

The CDR3 sequence is CASSPLGSYNEQFF. The CDR3 DNA reads as TGTGCCAGCAGCCCGTTGGGCTCCTACAATGAGCAGTTCTTC. The chain recombines TRBV14 with TRBJ2-1; no reliable D call. Germline CDR1 reads SGHDN; CDR2 reads FVKESK. V lost 4 bases, J lost 0 bases, and 7 bases lay in between. The CDR3 length is 14 residues.

The genes are TRBV5-1 and TRBJ2-5; D gene uncertain. The CDR3 has 15 residues. V lost 1 base, J lost 2 bases, and 12 bases lay in between. Per the germline V gene, CDR1 is SGHRS and CDR2 is YFSETQ. This chain's CDR3 is CASSLRSSRQETQYF. For the CDR3, the DNA is TGCGCCAGCAGCTTGCGTTCCAGTCGACAAGAGACCCAGTACTTC.

Worth noting for this clone: Other nucleotide sequences in the sample specify the same CDR3. This chain uses TRBV5-1 with TRBJ2-5, with no clear D. Germline-derived CDR1 and CDR2 are SGHRS and YFSETQ. V was cut by 0 bases and J by 5 bases, with 8 bases left in between. The CDR3 extends over 13 amino acids. The CDR3 sequence is CASSLGARETQYF. The CDR3 bases are TGCGCCAGCAGCTTGGGGGCCCGTGAGACCCAGTACTTC.

This sequence joins TRBV5-6 and TRBJ1-5, with a tentative D call TRBD1 (5 bases). Germline V gene lookup returns CDR1 SGHDT and CDR2 YYEEEE. This CDR3 region has 16 residues. The V end was cut by 4 bases, the J end by 2 bases, with 16 bases between. CDR3 in DNA: TGTGCCAGCAGCACGGACAAGGGCCGGGGCAATCAGCCCCAGCATTTT. Protein sequence: CASSTDKGRGNQPQHF.

The chain joins TRBV29-1 to TRBJ2-7; 7 positions agree with TRBD1. The length of the CDR3 is 13 residues. With V trimmed by 8 bases and J by 6 bases, 13 bases remained unmatched. The V gene's germline CDR1 is SQVTM and CDR2 ANQGSEA. The CDR3: CSTSQGSGAEQYF. The DNA for the CDR3 is TGCAGCACATCACAGGGGTCCGGGGCCGAGCAGTACTTC.

The table lists this clone with a few counts. This chain joins TRBV6-5 and TRBJ1-6; 7 bases are shared with TRBD1. Germline trimming cut 6 bases from V and 7 bases from J; bases unmatched to any gene: 9. Germline CDR1 is MNHEY and CDR2 is SVGAGI. CDR3 length: 15 amino acids. The CDR3 sequence: CASRRQGHGNSPLHF. The CDR3 coding sequence is TGTGCCAGCAGGCGACAGGGCCACGGGAATTCACCCCTCCACTTT.

V and J are TRBV9 and TRBJ1-3; tentatively, D is TRBD1 (5 bases). V lost 4 bases to trimming and J lost 0 bases, with 14 bases between them. There are 16 residues in the CDR3. Germline V gene lookup returns CDR1 SGDLS and CDR2 YYNGEE. This chain's CDR3 is CASSPHRTLSGNTIYF. CDR3 coding DNA: TGTGCCAGCAGCCCTCACAGGACCCTCTCTGGAAACACCATATATTTT.

The chain joins TRBV5-1 to TRBJ1-4; tentatively, D is TRBD1 (5 bases). The ends were cut back, 4 bases at V and 3 bases at J, with 19 bases in the middle. The CDR3 is made up of 17 amino acids. Germline V gene data show CDR1 as SGHRS and CDR2 as YFSETQ. This chain's CDR3 is CASSPEGTGWANEKLFF. CDR3 sequence (DNA): TGCGCCAGCAGCCCGGAAGGGACGGGTTGGGCTAATGAAAAACTGTTTTTT. Using reference TRBV5-1 and TRBJ1-4 for the parts outside the CDR3, the full variable domain is KAGVTQTPRYLIKTRGQQVTLSCSPISGHRSVSWYQQTPGQGLQFLFEYFSETQRNKGNFPGRFSGRQFSNSRSEMNVSTLELGDSALYLCASSPEGTGWANEKLFFGSGTQLSVL.

CDR3 DNA: TGCAGCGTTGGTTCGTTCTCTGGAAACACCATATATTTT. Its protein product is CSVGSFSGNTIYF. This chain links TRBV29-1 with TRBJ1-3, with D unclear. Trimming took off 4 bases at V and 0 bases at J, with 7 bases between the two ends. The CDR3 covers 13 residues. The germline gives CDR1 SQVTM, CDR2 ANQGSEA.

The chain uses TRBV23-1 and TRBJ2-5, with D possibly TRBD2 on 6 matching bases. TRBV23-1 is an ORF; its function is uncertain. The length of the CDR3 is 16 residues. Trimming removed 3 bases from V and 1 base from J, with 15 bases in between. This CDR3 is CASSQRGSGLQETQYF. The DNA for the CDR3 is TGCGCCAGCAGTCAGCGGGGTAGCGGCCTCCAAGAGACCCAGTACTTC.

This chain joins TRBV3-1 (or the pseudogene TRBV3-2) and TRBJ2-4, with 12 bases fitting TRBD2. Trimming took 5 bases from V and 3 from J; bases not matched to a gene: 5. Looked up from germline, CDR1 is LGHDT and CDR2 is YNNKEL (reference sequence). The CDR3 contains 16 residues. DNA for the CDR3: TGTGCCAGCAGCTCCCGGACTAGCGGGGTCAAAAACATTCAGTACTTC. It translates to CASSSRTSGVKNIQYF.

The chain employs TRBV4-1 and TRBJ1-1; a possible D gene is TRBD1 (5 bases). CDR1 and CDR2 (germline): MGHRA, YSYEKL. The V end lost 0 bases, the J end lost 0 bases, and 11 bases lay between the germline ends. The CDR3 contains 16 residues. CDR3 DNA sequence: TGCGCCAGCAGCCAAGACCCCCGACAGATGAACACTGAAGCTTTCTTT. Translated, it gives CASSQDPRQMNTEAFF.

The CDR3 coding sequence is TGTGCCAGCAGTCCGCCCGGGAGGAGGGGTGGCTACACCTTC. This sequence encodes CASSPPGRRGGYTF. The chain combines TRBV27 with TRBJ1-2; a weak D match, TRBD1 (5 bases). The CDR3 loop spans 14 amino acids. Trimming left V 5 bases short and J 7 bases short, with 17 bases between. Germline V gene lookup returns CDR1 MNHEY and CDR2 SMNVEV (reference sequence).

The V gene is TRBV29-1, the J gene TRBJ1-1; possibly TRBD1 for D (6 bases). The V and J ends lost 6 bases and 1 base respectively, with 12 bases between them. There are 13 residues in the CDR3. Per germline, CDR1 SQVTM and CDR2 ANQGSEA. CDR3 in DNA: TGCAGCGTGAGCCAGACAGGGAACACTGAAGCTTTCTTT. As protein: CSVSQTGNTEAFF.

This clone showed up just a few times. The V call is TRBV9, the J call TRBJ1-2, with TRBD1 as a possible D gene (5 bases). CDR1 is SGDLS, CDR2 YYNGEE, per germline. Trimming took 2 bases from V and 1 from J, leaving 9 bases between them. The CDR3 is made up of 14 amino acids. DNA of the CDR3: TGTGCCAGCAGCGTGGGGGGTGATAACTATGGCTACACCTTC. Protein: CASSVGGDNYGYTF.

CDR3 residues: CATYRGLAGVTGELFF. The CDR3 bases are TGTGCCACCTACAGGGGACTAGCGGGAGTTACCGGGGAGCTGTTTTTT. The chain links TRBV24-1 to TRBJ2-2, with 14 bases that match TRBD2. Germline V gene sequence: CDR1 KGHDR, CDR2 SFDVKD. V shed 9 bases and J 5 bases; nucleotides not matched to a gene: 7. The CDR3 is 16 amino acids.

This clone showed up just once. The chain uses TRBV7-9 and TRBJ1-1; D perhaps matches TRBD1 (6 bases). V lost 4 bases and J lost 5, with 17 bases in between. This CDR3 has 15 amino acids. The germline V gene encodes CDR1 SEHNR and CDR2 FQNEAQ (reference sequence). The DNA for the CDR3 is TGTGCCAGCAGCTCTCTCACAGGGTTGGGTACTGAAGCTTTCTTT. It is translated as CASSSLTGLGTEAFF.